These 19 T cell receptor beta chains were all obtained from the same sample, sequenced in a study of vaccination and CD4 T cells after COVID-19. Treatment of the sample: approximately 11-day PBMC culture with coronavirus spike peptide pools or control peptides (ViraFEST assay). These receptors have no identified antigens. CD4+ T cells that had been cultured provided DNA sequenced with the Oncomine TCR Beta short-read assay. TCRdb ran MiXCR on the PCR reads and lists one entry per CDR3 protein. The table shows about 20,000 distinct CDR3 sequences, with around three fifths occurring only once. Sequences were obtained from CD4+ T cells from blood, cultured in vitro. Source of these receptors: a human donor who had recovered from COVID-19.

The rearrangement joins TRBV12-3 or TRBV12-4 to TRBJ1-3; D unresolved. This CDR3 has 14 amino acids. V dropped 6 bases and J dropped 2 bases, with 11 bases sitting between them. The CDR3 loop reads CASSQAWTGNTIYF. The CDR3 DNA follows: TGTGCCAGCAGCCAGGCCTGGACTGGAAACACCATATATTTT.

In this sample, this clonotype turned up a few times. The chain links TRBV2 to TRBJ1-2; possibly TRBD1 for D (6 bases). Germline V gene data show CDR1 as SNHLY and CDR2 as FYNNEI. The V and J ends lost 7 bases and 4 bases respectively, with 10 bases between them. There are 12 residues in the CDR3. For the CDR3, the DNA is TGTGCCAGCATAGGGGGGACCTATGGCTACACCTTC. This sequence encodes CASIGGTYGYTF.

This rearrangement joins TRBV10-3 to TRBJ1-1, with 11 nucleotides matching TRBD1. V shed 10 bases, J shed 5 bases, and the junction held 3 bases outside the gene matches. Germline lookup yields CDR1 ENHRY and CDR2 SYGVKD. The CDR3 extends over 12 amino acids. The CDR3 DNA is TGTGCCACCGGACAGGGGGCTACTGAAGCTTTCTTT. This gives the protein CATGQGATEAFF.

This clonotype was counted only a few times. The CDR3 loop is CASSVATRSGIGYTF. The CDR3 DNA follows: TGTGCCAGCAGCGTAGCTACTAGGTCAGGGATTGGCTACACCTTC. The chain has TRBV9 and TRBJ1-2, with D tentatively TRBD1 (5 bases). Trimming left V 0 bases short and J 7 bases short, with 16 bases between. This CDR3 region has 15 residues. Germline-derived CDR1 and CDR2 are SGDLS and YYNGEE. The entire variable domain, with the rest obtained from reference TRBV9 and TRBJ1-2, is as follows: DSGVTQTPKHLITATGQRVTLRCSPRSGDLSVYWYQQSLDQGLQFLIQYYNGEERAKGNILERFSAQQFPDLHSELNLSSLELGDSALYFCASSVATRSGIGYTFGSGTRLTVV.

The V and J genes are TRBV7-9 and TRBJ1-5, with 12 bases matching TRBD1. Looked up from germline, CDR1 is SEHNR and CDR2 is FQNEAQ (reference sequence). With 6 bases clipped from V and 7 bases from J, the junction kept 10 bases outside the gene matches. CDR3 length: 16 residues. CDR3 in amino acids: CASSPSGTGGRQPQHF. In nucleotides, the CDR3 is TGTGCCAGCAGTCCCTCCGGGACAGGGGGCCGCCAGCCCCAGCATTTT.

V is TRBV6-2 or TRBV6-3 and J is TRBJ1-1, with D hard to call. Germline V lookup: CDR1 MNHEY, CDR2 SVGEGT. The CDR3 is 11 residues long. Trimming took off 6 bases at V and 10 bases at J, with 12 bases between the two ends. This CDR3 reads CASSERRVAFF. For the CDR3, the DNA is TGTGCCAGCAGCGAACGACGTGTAGCTTTCTTT.

This clonotype has just a few counts. The chain couples TRBV10-1 to TRBJ2-7; TRBD1 matches 9 bases. With V trimmed by 8 bases and J by 3 bases, 2 bases remained unmatched. CDR1 and CDR2 (germline): WNHNN, SYGVQD (reference sequence). This CDR3 region has 12 residues. CDR3 region: CASGQGSYEQYF. The CDR3 nucleotides read TGCGCCAGCGGACAGGGGAGCTACGAGCAGTACTTC.

This rearrangement joins TRBV12-3 or TRBV12-4 to TRBJ1-1, with D uncertain. The CDR3 spans 14 residues. V was shortened by 7 bases and J by 2 bases, with 14 bases between the two germline ends. The DNA for the CDR3 is TGTGCCAGCACCCGCGTAGTCGGAAACACTGAAGCTTTCTTT. Amino acids: CASTRVVGNTEAFF.

In its sample, this clonotype was seen a few times. The J gene is TRBJ1-5, the V gene TRBV12-3 or TRBV12-4; TRBD1 is a possible D gene (5 bases). The CDR3 spans 14 residues. V lost 5 bases and J 7 bases, leaving 15 bases between the germline ends. CDR3 residues: CASSASGFGQPQHF. As DNA, the CDR3 is TGTGCCAGCAGTGCTTCAGGGTTTGGCCAGCCCCAGCATTTT.

The CDR3, as DNA: TGTGCCAGCAGCTTAGGTGGATTTACTAGCACAGATACGCAGTATTTT. Translated, it gives CASSLGGFTSTDTQYF. The rearrangement links TRBV11-3 to TRBJ2-3; D is ambiguous. The V end was cut by 1 base, the J end by 0 bases, with 11 bases between. Per germline, CDR1 SGHNT and CDR2 YENEEA. This CDR3 contains 16 residues.

V is TRBV5-5 and J is TRBJ1-5; D gene uncertain. Per germline, CDR1 SGHKS and CDR2 YYEKEE (reference sequence). Trimming removed 0 bases from V and 4 bases from J, with 8 bases in between. The CDR3 sequence is 14 residues long. The CDR3 reads CASSLEVENQPQHF. The DNA for the CDR3 is TGTGCCAGCAGCTTGGAGGTGGAAAATCAGCCCCAGCATTTT. The full variable domain, in which reference TRBV5-5 and TRBJ1-5 provide the parts outside the CDR3, is DAGVTQSPTHLIKTRGQQVTLRCSPISGHKSVSWYQQVLGQGPQFIFQYYEKEERGRGNFPDRFSARQFPNYSSELNVNALLLGDSALYLCASSLEVENQPQHFGDGTRLSIL.

The chain links TRBV23-1 to TRBJ2-7; the D is unclear. TRBV23-1 is an ORF for which the function is uncertain. Trimming removed 10 bases at V and 5 bases at J, with 24 bases between. The CDR3 sequence is 15 residues long. For the CDR3, the DNA is TGCGCCACCTTACCGAGGACGGATACCCCCCACGAGCAGTACTTC. Protein sequence: CATLPRTDTPHEQYF.

The gene calls are TRBV28 and TRBJ2-5, with D possibly being TRBD2 (5 bases). The CDR3 covers 16 residues. The V end was cut by 6 bases, the J end by 5 bases, with 22 bases between. Germline loops: CDR1 MDHEN, CDR2 SYDVKM. Here the CDR3 DNA reads TGTGCCAGCAGCTCGCCCGGGCTAGCCCCCGAGGAGACCCAGTACTTC. Its protein is CASSSPGLAPEETQYF. Using reference TRBV28 and TRBJ2-5 for the parts outside the CDR3, the full variable domain is DVKVTQSSRYLVKRTGEKVFLECVQDMDHENMFWYRQDPGLGLRLIYFSYDVKMKEKGDIPEGYSVSREKKERFSLILESASTNQTSMYLCASSSPGLAPEETQYFGPGTRLLVL.

In this sample, this clonotype turned up a few times. This chain uses TRBV24-1 with TRBJ1-2; D not resolved. From germline, CDR1 is KGHDR and CDR2 SFDVKD. The CDR3 consists of 13 residues. V lost 4 bases, J lost 3 bases, and 8 bases lay in between. CDR3 sequence reads: CATSEGRYYGYTF. DNA for the CDR3: TGTGCCACCAGTGAAGGACGATACTATGGCTACACCTTC.

The chain recombines TRBV5-1 with TRBJ2-7; 10 positions agree with TRBD2. CDR1 is SGHRS and CDR2 is YFSETQ in the germline V gene. The CDR3 runs to 14 residues. The ends lost 7 bases at V and 3 bases at J; junction bases unmatched: 7. The CDR3 spells CASRLAGTVYEQYF. The CDR3 nucleotides are TGCGCCAGCCGACTAGCGGGTACGGTCTACGAGCAGTACTTC.

This chain joins TRBV15 and TRBJ1-4, with D possibly TRBD1 on 5 matching bases. CDR1 is LNHNV and CDR2 is YYDKDF in the germline V gene (reference sequence). With 0 bases removed from V and 8 bases from J, the gap between germline ends came to 7 bases. This CDR3 region has 13 residues. CDR3 in amino acids: CATSRDPGEKLFF. The CDR3, as DNA: TGTGCCACCAGCAGAGATCCAGGGGAAAAACTGTTTTTT.

This chain links TRBV7-9 with TRBJ1-1, with 8 bases matching TRBD1. In germline, CDR1 is SEHNR, CDR2 FQNEAQ (reference sequence). CDR3 length: 14 residues. J gave up 3 bases and V 6 bases, and 6 bases lay outside the gene matches. The DNA for the CDR3 is TGTGCCAGCAGTCGACAGGGGACCTACACTGAAGCTTTCTTT. It encodes CASSRQGTYTEAFF.

The V call is TRBV30, the J call TRBJ2-2; D is unresolved. The germline V and J ends were trimmed by 0 bases and 2 bases, with 7 bases remaining between them. Germline values: CDR1 GTSNPN, CDR2 SVGIG (reference sequence). The CDR3 loop spans 14 amino acids. CDR3 protein: CAWSVNLNTGELFF. In DNA, the CDR3 is TGTGCCTGGAGTGTGAACCTTAACACCGGGGAGCTGTTTTTT.

The V call is TRBV5-1, the J call TRBJ2-7, with TRBD1 identical over 10 bases. CDR1 and CDR2 from the germline V gene are SGHRS and YFSETQ. The length of the CDR3 is 14 residues. The V segment lost 1 base and the J segment 4 bases; nucleotides outside the gene matches: 2. CDR3 amino acids: CASSLRGQGYEQYF. CDR3 in DNA: TGCGCCAGCAGCTTGAGGGGACAGGGGTACGAGCAGTACTTC.